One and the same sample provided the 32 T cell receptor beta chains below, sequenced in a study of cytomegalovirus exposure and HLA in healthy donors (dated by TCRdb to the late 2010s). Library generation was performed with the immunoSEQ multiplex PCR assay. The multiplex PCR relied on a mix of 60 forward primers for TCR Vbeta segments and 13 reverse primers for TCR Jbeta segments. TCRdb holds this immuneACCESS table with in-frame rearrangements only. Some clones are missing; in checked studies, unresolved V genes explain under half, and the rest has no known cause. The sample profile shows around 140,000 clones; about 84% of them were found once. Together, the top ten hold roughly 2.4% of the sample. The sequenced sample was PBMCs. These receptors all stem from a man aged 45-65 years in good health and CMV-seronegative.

This CDR3 reads CASSLGQGGGNQPQHF. The DNA for the CDR3 is TGTGCCAGCAGCTTAGGCCAAGGGGGAGGCAATCAGCCCCAGCATTTT. The gene calls are TRBV13 and TRBJ1-5; perhaps TRBD1 as D (6 bases). Per germline, CDR1 PRHDT and CDR2 FYEKMQ (reference sequence). The CDR3 runs to 16 residues. V was trimmed by 0 bases and J by 2 bases, leaving 11 bases between them.

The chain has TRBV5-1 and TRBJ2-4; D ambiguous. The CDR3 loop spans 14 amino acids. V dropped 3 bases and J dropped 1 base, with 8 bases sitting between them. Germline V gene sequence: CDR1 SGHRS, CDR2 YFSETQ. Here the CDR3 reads CASSSNGAKNIQYF. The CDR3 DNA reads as TGCGCCAGCAGCTCGAACGGGGCCAAAAACATTCAGTACTTC.

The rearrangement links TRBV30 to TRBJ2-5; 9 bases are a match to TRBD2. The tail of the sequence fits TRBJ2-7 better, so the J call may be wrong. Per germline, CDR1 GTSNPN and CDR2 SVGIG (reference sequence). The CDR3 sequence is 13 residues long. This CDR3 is CAWRVAGEYEQYF. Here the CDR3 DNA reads TGTGCCTGGAGGGTAGCGGGGGAATACGAGCAGTACTTC.

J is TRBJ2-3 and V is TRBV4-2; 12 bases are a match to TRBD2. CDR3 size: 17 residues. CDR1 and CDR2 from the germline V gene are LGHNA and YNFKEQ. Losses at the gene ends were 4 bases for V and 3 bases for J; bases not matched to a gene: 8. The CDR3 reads CASSPTTSGGITDTQYF. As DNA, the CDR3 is TGTGCCAGCAGCCCAACTACTAGCGGGGGGATTACAGATACGCAGTATTTT.

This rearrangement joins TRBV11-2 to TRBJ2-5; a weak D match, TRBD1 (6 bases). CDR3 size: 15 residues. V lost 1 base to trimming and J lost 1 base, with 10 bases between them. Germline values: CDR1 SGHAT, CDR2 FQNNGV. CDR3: CASSLVGALQETQYF. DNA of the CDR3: TGTGCCAGCAGCTTAGTGGGGGCGCTCCAAGAGACCCAGTACTTC.

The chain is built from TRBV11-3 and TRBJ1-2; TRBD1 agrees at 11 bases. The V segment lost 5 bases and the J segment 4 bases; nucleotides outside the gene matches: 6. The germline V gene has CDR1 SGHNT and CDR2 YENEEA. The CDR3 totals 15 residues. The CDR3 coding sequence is TGTGCCAGCAGCCCCCGGACAGGGGGCGGCTATGGCTACACCTTC. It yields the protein CASSPRTGGGYGYTF.

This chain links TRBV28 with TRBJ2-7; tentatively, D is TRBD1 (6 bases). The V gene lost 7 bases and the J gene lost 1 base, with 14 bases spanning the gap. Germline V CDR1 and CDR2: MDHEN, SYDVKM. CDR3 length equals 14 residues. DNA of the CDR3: TGTGCCAGCACCGACCGGACAGTTTCCTACGAGCAGTACTTC. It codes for CASTDRTVSYEQYF.

The CDR3 region has the DNA TGCGCCAGCAGCGGGCTTTCCGCTGAAGCTTTCTTT. Translating gives CASSGLSAEAFF. The chain uses TRBV5-1 and TRBJ1-1; D is uncertain. The V and J ends lost 4 bases and 6 bases respectively, with 10 bases between them. The CDR3 extends over 12 amino acids. From germline, CDR1 is SGHRS and CDR2 YFSETQ.

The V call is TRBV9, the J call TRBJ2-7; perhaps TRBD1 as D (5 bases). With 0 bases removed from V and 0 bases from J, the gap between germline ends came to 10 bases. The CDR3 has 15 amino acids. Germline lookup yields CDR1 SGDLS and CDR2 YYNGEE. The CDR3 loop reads CASSVGQLSSYEQYF. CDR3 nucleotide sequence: TGTGCCAGCAGCGTAGGACAGCTGAGCTCCTACGAGCAGTACTTC.

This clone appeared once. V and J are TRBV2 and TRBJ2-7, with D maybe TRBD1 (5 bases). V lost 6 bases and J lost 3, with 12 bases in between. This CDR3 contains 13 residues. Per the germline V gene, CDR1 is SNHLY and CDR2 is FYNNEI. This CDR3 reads CASRADRHYEQYF. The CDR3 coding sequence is TGTGCCAGCAGGGCTGACAGACACTACGAGCAGTACTTC. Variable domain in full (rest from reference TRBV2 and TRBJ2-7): EPEVTQTPSHQVTQMGQEVILRCVPISNHLYFYWYRQILGQKVEFLVSFYNNEISEKSEIFDDQFSVERPDGSNFTLKIRSTKLEDSAMYFCASRADRHYEQYFGPGTRLTVT.

As DNA, the CDR3 is TGTGCCAGCAGCGAACGGTCTAACTATGGCTACACCTTC. It yields the protein CASSERSNYGYTF. This sequence joins TRBV7-3 and TRBJ1-2; no definite D call. The CDR3 length is 13 residues. The germline V and J ends were trimmed by 5 bases and 0 bases, with 7 bases remaining between them. Per germline, CDR1 SGHTA and CDR2 FQGTGA.

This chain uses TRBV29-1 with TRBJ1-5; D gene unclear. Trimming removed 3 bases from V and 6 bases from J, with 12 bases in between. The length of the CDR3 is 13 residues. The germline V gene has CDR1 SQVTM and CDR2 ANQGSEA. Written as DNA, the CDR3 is TGCAGCGTTGACTTCGGGAGGAGTCAGCCCCAGCATTTT. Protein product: CSVDFGRSQPQHF.

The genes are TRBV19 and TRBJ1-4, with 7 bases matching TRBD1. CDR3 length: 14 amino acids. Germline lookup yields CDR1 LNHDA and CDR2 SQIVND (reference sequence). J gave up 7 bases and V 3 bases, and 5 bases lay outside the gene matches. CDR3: CASSIGQVGEKLFF. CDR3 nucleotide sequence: TGTGCCAGTAGTATCGGACAGGTCGGTGAAAAACTGTTTTTT.

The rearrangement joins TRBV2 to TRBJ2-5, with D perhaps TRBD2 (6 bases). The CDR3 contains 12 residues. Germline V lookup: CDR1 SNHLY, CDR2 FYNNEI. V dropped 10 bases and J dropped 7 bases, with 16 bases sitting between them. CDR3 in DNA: TGTGCCACTGAGAGGGTGGGGGGGACCCAGTACTTC. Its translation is CATERVGGTQYF.

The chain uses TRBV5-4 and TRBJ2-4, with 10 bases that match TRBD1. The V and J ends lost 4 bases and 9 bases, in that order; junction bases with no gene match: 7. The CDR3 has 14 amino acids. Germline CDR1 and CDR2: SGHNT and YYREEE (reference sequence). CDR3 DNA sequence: TGTGCCAGCAGCCCCGGGACAGGGGAGGGCATTCAGTACTTC. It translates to CASSPGTGEGIQYF.

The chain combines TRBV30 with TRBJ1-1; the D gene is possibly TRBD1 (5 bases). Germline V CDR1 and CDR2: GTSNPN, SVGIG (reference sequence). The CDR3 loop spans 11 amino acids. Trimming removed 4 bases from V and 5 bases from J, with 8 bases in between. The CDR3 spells CAWNQGTEAFF. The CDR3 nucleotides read TGTGCCTGGAACCAGGGAACTGAAGCTTTCTTT.

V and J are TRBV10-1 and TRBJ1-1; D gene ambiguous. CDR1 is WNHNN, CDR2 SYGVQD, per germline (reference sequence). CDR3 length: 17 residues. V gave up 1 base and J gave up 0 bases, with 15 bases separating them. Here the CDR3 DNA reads TGCGCCAGCAGTGAGTTCGGAGGGTCCAAAATGAACACTGAAGCTTTCTTT. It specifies CASSEFGGSKMNTEAFF.

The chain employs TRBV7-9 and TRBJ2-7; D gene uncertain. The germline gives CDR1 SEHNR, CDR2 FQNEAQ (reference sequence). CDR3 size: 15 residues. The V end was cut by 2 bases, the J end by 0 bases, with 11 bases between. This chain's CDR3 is CASSLYQRHSYEQYF. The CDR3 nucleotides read TGTGCCAGCAGCTTATATCAGCGCCACTCCTACGAGCAGTACTTC.

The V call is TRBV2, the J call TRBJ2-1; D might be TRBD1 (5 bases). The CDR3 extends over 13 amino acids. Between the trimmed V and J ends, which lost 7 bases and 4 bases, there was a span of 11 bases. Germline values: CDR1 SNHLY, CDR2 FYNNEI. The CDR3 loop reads CASTQDTYNEQFF. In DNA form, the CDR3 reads TGTGCCAGCACCCAGGACACGTACAATGAGCAGTTCTTC.

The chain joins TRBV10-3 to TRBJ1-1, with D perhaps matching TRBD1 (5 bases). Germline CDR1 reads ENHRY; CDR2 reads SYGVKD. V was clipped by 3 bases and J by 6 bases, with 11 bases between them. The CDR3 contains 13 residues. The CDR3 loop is CAISELPGAEAFF. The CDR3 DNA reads TGTGCCATCAGTGAACTTCCGGGGGCTGAAGCTTTCTTT.

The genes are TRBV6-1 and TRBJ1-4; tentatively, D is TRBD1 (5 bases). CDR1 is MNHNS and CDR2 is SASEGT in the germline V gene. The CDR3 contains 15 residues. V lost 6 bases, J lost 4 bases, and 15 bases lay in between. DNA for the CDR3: TGTGCCAGCAGGACTGACAGTTCGCATAATGAAAAACTGTTTTTT. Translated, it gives CASRTDSSHNEKLFF.

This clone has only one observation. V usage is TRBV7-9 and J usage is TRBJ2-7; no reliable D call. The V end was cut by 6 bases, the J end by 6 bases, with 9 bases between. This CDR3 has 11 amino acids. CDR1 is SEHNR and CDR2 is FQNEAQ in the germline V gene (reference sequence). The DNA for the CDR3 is TGTGCCAGCAGTTCAGTGTTCGAGCAGTACTTC. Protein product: CASSSVFEQYF.

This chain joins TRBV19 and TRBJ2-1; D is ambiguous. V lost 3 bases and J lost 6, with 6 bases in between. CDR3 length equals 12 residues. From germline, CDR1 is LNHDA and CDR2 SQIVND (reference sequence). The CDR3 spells CASSIWLNEQFF. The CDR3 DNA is TGTGCCAGTAGTATTTGGCTCAATGAGCAGTTCTTC.

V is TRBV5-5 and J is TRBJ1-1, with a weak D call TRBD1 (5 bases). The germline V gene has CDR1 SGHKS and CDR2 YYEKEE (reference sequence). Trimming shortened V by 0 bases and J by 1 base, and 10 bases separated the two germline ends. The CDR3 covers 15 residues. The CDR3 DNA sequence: TGTGCCAGCAGCTTGGAGGCAGGGAAGAACACTGAAGCTTTCTTT. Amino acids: CASSLEAGKNTEAFF.

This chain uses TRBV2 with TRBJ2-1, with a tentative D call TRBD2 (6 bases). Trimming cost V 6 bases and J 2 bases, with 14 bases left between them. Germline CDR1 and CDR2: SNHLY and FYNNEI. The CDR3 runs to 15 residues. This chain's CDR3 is CASRDLASTYNEQFF. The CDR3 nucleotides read TGTGCCAGCAGAGATCTAGCGTCGACCTACAATGAGCAGTTCTTC.

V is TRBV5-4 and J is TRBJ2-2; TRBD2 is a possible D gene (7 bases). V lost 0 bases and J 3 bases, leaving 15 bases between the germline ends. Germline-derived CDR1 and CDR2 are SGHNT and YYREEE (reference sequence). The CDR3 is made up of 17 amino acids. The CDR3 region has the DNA TGTGCCAGCAGCTTGGCCATCGGGGGGCCGGACACCGGGGAGCTGTTTTTT. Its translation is CASSLAIGGPDTGELFF.

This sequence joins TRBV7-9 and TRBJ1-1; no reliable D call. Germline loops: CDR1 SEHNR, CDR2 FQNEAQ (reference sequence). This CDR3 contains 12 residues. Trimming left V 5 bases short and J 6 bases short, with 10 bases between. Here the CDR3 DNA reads TGTGCCAGCAGCCGACTGGGAGCTGAAGCTTTCTTT. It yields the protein CASSRLGAEAFF.

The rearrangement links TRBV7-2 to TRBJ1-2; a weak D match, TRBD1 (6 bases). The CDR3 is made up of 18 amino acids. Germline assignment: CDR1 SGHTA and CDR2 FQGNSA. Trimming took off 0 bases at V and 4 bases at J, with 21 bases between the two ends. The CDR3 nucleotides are TGTGCCAGCAGCTTAGCGGCACAGGGCTTTACTAAATTCTATGGCTACACCTTC. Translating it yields CASSLAAQGFTKFYGYTF.

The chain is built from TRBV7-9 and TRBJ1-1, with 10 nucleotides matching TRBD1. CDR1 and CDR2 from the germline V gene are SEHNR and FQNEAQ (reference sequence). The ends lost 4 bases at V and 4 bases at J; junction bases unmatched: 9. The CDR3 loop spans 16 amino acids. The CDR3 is CASSSGTGAGVTEAFF. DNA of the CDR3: TGTGCCAGCAGCTCCGGGACAGGGGCCGGAGTCACTGAAGCTTTCTTT.

Written as DNA, the CDR3 is TGCAGCGTTGACCGGGTGAGCACTGAAGCTTTCTTT. Translated, it gives CSVDRVSTEAFF. The chain employs TRBV29-1 and TRBJ1-1; D gene unclear. This CDR3 comprises 12 residues. Trimming removed 3 bases from V and 4 bases from J, with 9 bases in between. CDR1 is SQVTM and CDR2 is ANQGSEA in the germline V gene. The full variable domain, rest sourced from reference TRBV29-1 and TRBJ1-1, is SAVISQKPSRDICQRGTSLTIQCQVDSQVTMMFWYRQQPGQSLTLIATANQGSEATYESGFVIDKFPISRPNLTFSTLTVSNMSPEDSSIYLCSVDRVSTEAFFGQGTRLTVV.

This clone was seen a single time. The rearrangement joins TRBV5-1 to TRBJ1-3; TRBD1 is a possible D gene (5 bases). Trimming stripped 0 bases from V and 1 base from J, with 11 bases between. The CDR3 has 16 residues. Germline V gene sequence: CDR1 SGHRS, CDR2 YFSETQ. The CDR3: CASSLDSTVSGNTIYF. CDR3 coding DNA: TGCGCCAGCAGCTTGGACTCGACAGTTTCTGGAAACACCATATATTTT.

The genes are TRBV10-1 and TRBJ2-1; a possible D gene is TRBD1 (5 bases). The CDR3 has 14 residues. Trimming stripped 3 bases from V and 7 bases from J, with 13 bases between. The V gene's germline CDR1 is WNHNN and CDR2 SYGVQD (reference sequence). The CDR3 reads CASSESRDENEQFF. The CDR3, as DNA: TGCGCCAGCAGTGAAAGCAGGGATGAGAATGAGCAGTTCTTC.